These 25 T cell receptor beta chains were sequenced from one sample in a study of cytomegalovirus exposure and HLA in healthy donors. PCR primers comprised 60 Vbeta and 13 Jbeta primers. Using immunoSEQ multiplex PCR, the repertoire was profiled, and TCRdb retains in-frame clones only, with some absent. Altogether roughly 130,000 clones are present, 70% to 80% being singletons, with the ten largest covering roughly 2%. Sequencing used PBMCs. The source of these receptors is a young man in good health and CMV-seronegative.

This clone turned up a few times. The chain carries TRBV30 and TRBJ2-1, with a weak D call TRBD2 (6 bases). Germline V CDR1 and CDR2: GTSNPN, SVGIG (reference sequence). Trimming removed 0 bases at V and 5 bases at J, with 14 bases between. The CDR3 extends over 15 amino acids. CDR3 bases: TGTGCCTGGAGTGTGCGGGACTGGTCCCACAATGAGCAGTTCTTC. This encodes CAWSVRDWSHNEQFF.

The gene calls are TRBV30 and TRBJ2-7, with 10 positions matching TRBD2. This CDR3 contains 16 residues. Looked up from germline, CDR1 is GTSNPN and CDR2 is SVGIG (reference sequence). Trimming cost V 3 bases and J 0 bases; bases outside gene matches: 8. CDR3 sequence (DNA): TGTGCCTGGAGGGAGGCTAGCGGGAGCGTCTCCTACGAGCAGTACTTC. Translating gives CAWREASGSVSYEQYF.

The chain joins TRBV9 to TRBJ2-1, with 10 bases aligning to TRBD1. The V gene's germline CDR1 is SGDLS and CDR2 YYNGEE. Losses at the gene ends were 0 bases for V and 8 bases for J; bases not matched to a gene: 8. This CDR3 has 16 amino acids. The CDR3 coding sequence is TGTGCCAGCAGCGTAGCTGGGACAGGGGTCTCGCATGAGCAGTTCTTC. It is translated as CASSVAGTGVSHEQFF. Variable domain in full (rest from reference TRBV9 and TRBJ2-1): DSGVTQTPKHLITATGQRVTLRCSPRSGDLSVYWYQQSLDQGLQFLIQYYNGEERAKGNILERFSAQQFPDLHSELNLSSLELGDSALYFCASSVAGTGVSHEQFFGPGTRLTVL.

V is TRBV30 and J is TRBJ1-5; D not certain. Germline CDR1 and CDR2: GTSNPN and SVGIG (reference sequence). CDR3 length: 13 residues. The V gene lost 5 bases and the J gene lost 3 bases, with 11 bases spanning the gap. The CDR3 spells CAWEGGPNQPQHF. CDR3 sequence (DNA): TGTGCCTGGGAGGGTGGCCCCAATCAGCCCCAGCATTTT. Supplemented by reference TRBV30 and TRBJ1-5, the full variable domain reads SQTIHQWPATLVQPVGSPLSLECTVEGTSNPNLYWYRQAAGRGLQLLFYSVGIGQISSEVPQNLSASRPQDRQFILSSKKLLLSDSGFYLCAWEGGPNQPQHFGDGTRLSIL.

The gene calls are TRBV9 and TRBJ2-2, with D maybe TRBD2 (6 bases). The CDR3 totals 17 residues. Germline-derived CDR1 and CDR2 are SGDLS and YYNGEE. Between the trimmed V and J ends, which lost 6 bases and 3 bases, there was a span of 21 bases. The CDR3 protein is CASTKGTAIRDTGELFF. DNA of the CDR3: TGTGCCAGCACCAAAGGGACTGCTATAAGGGACACCGGGGAGCTGTTTTTT.

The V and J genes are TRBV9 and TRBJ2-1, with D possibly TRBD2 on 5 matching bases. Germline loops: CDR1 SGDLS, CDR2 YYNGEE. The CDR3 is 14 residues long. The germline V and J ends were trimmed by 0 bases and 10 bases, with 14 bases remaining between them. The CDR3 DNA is TGTGCCAGCAGCGTAGGGAGAAGCGGAGGCGAGCAGTTCTTC. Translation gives CASSVGRSGGEQFF.

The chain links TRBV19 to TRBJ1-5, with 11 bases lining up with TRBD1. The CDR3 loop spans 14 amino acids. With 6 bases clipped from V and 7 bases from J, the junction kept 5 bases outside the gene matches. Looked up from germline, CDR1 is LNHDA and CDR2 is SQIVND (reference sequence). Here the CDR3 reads CASSGTGGGQPQHF. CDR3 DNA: TGTGCCAGTAGCGGGACAGGGGGGGGCCAGCCCCAGCATTTT. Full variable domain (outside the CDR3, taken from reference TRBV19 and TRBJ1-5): DGGITQSPKYLFRKEGQNVTLSCEQNLNHDAMYWYRQDPGQGLRLIYYSQIVNDFQKGDIAEGYSVSREKKESFPLTVTSAQKNPTAFYLCASSGTGGGQPQHFGDGTRLSIL.

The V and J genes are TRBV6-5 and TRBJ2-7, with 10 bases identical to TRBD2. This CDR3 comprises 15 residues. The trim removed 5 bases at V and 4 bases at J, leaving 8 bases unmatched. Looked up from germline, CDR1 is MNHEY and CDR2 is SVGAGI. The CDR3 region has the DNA TGTGCCAGCAGTGGTAGGACTAGCGGACATTACGAGCAGTACGTC. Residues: CASSGRTSGHYEQYV.

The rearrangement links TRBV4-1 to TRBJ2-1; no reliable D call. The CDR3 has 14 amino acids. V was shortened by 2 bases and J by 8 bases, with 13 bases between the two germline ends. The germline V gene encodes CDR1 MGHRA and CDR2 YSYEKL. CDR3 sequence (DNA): TGCGCCAGCAGCCAAAGGCCCGCGGTAGATGAGCAGTTCTTC. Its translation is CASSQRPAVDEQFF.

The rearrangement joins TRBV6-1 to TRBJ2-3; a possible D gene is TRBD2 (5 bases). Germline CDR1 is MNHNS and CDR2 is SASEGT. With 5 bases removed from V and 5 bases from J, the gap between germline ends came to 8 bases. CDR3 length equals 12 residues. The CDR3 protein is CASSLSGDTQYF. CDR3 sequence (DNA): TGTGCCAGCAGTTTAAGCGGAGATACGCAGTATTTT.

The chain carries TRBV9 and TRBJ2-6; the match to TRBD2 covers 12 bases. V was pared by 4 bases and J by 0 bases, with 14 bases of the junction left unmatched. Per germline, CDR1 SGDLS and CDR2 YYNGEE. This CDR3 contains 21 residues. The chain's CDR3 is CASSLEWLAGGPLSGANVLTF. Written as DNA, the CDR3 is TGTGCCAGCAGCCTTGAGTGGCTAGCGGGAGGGCCCCTCTCTGGGGCCAACGTCCTGACTTTC.

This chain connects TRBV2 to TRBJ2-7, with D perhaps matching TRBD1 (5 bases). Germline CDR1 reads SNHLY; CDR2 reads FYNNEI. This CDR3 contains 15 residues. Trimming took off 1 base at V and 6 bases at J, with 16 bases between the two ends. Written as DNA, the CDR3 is TGTGCCAGCAGTGAAGTGGGGCAGGCGACGGGCGAGCAGTACTTC. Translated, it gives CASSEVGQATGEQYF.

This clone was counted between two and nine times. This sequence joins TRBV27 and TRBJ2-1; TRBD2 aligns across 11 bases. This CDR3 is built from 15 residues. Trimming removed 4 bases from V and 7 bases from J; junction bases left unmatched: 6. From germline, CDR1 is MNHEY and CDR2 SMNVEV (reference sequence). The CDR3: CASSSTSGSENEQFF. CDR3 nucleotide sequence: TGTGCCAGCAGTTCAACTAGCGGGAGTGAAAATGAGCAGTTCTTC.

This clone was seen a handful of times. CDR3 nucleotides: TGTGCCAGCAGTCCCTTATCCCCTAGTCCGGGAGCAAACACCGGGGAGCTGTTTTTT. This encodes CASSPLSPSPGANTGELFF. V usage is TRBV28 and J usage is TRBJ2-2, with D possibly matching TRBD2 (6 bases). This CDR3 has 19 amino acids. Germline lookup yields CDR1 MDHEN and CDR2 SYDVKM. V was pared by 5 bases and J by 2 bases, with 24 bases between.

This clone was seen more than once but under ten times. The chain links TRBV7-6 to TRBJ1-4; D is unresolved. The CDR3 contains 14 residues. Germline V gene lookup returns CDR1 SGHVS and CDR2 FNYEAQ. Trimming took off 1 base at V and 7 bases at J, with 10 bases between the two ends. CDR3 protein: CASSLGANAEKLFF. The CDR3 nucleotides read TGTGCCAGCAGCTTAGGGGCTAACGCTGAAAAACTGTTTTTT.

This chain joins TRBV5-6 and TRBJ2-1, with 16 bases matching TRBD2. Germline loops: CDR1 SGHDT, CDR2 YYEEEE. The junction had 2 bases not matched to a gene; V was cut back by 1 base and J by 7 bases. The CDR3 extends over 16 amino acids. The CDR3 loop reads CASSLWGLAGGNEQFF. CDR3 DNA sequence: TGTGCCAGCAGCTTGTGGGGACTAGCGGGAGGGAATGAGCAGTTCTTC.

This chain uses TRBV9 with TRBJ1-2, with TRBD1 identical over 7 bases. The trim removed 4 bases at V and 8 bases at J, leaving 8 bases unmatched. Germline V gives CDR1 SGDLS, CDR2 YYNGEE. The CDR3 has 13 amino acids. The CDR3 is CASSKLTGDGYTF. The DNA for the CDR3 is TGTGCCAGCAGCAAACTTACAGGGGACGGCTACACCTTC.

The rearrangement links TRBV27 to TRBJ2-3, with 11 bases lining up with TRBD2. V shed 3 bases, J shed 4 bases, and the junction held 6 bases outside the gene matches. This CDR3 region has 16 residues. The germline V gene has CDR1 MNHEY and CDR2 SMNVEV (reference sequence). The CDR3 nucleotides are TGTGCCAGCAGTTTTGGGCTAGCGGGAGGCTCAGATACGCAGTATTTT. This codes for CASSFGLAGGSDTQYF.

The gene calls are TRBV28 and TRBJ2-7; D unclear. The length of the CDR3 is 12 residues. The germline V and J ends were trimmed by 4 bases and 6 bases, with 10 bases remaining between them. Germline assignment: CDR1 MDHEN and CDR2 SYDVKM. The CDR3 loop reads CASSSNSAEQYF. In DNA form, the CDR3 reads TGTGCCAGCAGTTCTAACTCCGCCGAGCAGTACTTC.

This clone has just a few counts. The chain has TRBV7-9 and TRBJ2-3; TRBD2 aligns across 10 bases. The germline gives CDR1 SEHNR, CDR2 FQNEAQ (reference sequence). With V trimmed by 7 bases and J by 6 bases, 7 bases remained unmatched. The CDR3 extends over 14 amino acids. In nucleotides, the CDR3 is TGTGCCAGCAACCTAGCGGGAGCAGCGGATACGCAGTATTTT. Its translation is CASNLAGAADTQYF. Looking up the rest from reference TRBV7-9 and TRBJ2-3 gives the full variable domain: DTGVSQNPRHKITKRGQNVTFRCDPISEHNRLYWYRQTLGQGPEFLTYFQNEAQLEKSRLLSDRFSAERPKGSFSTLEIQRTEQGDSAMYLCASNLAGAADTQYFGPGTRLTVL.

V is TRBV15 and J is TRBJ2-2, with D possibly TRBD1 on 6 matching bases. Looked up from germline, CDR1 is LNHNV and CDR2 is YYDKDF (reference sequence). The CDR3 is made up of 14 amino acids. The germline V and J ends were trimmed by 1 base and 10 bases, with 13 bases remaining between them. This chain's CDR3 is CATSRVSRGKELFF. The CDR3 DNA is TGTGCCACCAGCAGAGTTTCAAGGGGGAAGGAGCTGTTTTTT. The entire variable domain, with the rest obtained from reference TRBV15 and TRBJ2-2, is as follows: DAMVIQNPRYQVTQFGKPVTLSCSQTLNHNVMYWYQQKSSQAPKLLFHYYDKDFNNEADTPDNFQSRRPNTSFCFLDIRSPGLGDTAMYLCATSRVSRGKELFFGEGSRLTVL.

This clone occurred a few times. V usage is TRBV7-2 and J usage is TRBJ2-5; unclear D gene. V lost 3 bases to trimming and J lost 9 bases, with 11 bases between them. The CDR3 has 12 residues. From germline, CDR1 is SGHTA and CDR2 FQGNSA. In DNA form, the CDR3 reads TGTGCCAGCAGCTTTCTACCCGTGGCCCAGTACTTC. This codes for CASSFLPVAQYF.

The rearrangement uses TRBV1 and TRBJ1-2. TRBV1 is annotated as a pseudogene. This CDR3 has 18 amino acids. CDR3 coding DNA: TGCACCAGCAGCCAAGAGAGAAGCAATCGGGGGGTAAATTATGGCTACACCTTC. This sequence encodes CTSSQERSNRGVNYGYTF.

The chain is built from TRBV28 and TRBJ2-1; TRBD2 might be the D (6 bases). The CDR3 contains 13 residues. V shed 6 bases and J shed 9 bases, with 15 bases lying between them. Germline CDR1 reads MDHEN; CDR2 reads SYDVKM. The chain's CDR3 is CASSPTRTGEQFF. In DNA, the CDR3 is TGTGCCAGCAGCCCGACTAGGACGGGTGAGCAGTTCTTC.

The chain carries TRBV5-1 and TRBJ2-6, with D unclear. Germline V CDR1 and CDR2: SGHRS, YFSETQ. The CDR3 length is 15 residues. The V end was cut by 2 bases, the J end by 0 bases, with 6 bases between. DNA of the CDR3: TGCGCCAGCAGCTTCCAGGTCTCTGGGGCCAACGTCCTGACTTTC. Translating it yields CASSFQVSGANVLTF.